This is a list of T cell receptor beta chains from one sample in a study of T cells after yellow fever vaccination. Each CDR3 protein gets one entry after TCRdb re-called the 5' RACE reads with MiXCR. The data show about 63,000 distinct CDR3 sequences, 6.5% to 9% seen once. The sequencing used CD8+ T cells sorted from PBMCs, collected 15 days after the yellow fever booster vaccination. Receptor source: a man between 25 and 39 years old who received the YFV17D yellow fever vaccine. Both conserved end residues are part of each CDR3. D genes are given only for firm matches. A clone size is listed for some rows: how often the clone was seen (once, few, many), or a class if it is expanded.

cdr3_aa,cdr3_nt,clone_size,v_call,j_call,d_call
CASSLGTAAVNNEQFF,TGTGCCAGCAGCTTAGGGACAGCGGCAGTAAACAATGAGCAGTTCTTC,many,TRBV11-2,TRBJ2-1,.
CASSVAGAYQETQYF,TGTGCCAGCAGCGTAGCTGGAGCTTACCAAGAGACCCAGTACTTC,many,TRBV9,TRBJ2-5,.
CASSYEEQPPYNEQFF,TGTGCCAGCAGTTACGAAGAACAACCCCCCTACAATGAGCAGTTCTTC,many,TRBV6-5,TRBJ2-1,.
CASSQELSLPHEQFF,TGCGCCAGCAGCCAAGAATTGTCCTTACCCCATGAGCAGTTCTTC,many,TRBV4-3,TRBJ2-1,.
CASSRSGVGVAGYTF,TGCGCCAGCAGCCGGAGCGGAGTGGGAGTTGCTGGCTACACCTTC,many,TRBV4-1,TRBJ1-2,.
CASSLGTGNQPQHF,TGCGCCAGCAGCCTCGGGACTGGAAATCAGCCCCAGCATTTT,many,TRBV4-1,TRBJ1-5,.
CASSLRGELFF,TGTGCCAGCAGTCTCAGGGGAGAGCTGTTTTTT,many,TRBV6-5,TRBJ2-2,.
CSASRLAVSYEQYF,TGCAGTGCTAGCCGACTAGCGGTTTCCTACGAGCAGTACTTC,.,TRBV20-1,TRBJ2-7,TRBD2
CASSADTPYEQYF,TGTGCCAGCAGCGCGGACACCCCCTACGAGCAGTACTTC,many,TRBV7-9,TRBJ2-7,.
CASSQDGGSYEQYF,TGCGCCAGCAGCCAAGATGGGGGTTCCTACGAGCAGTACTTC,few,TRBV4-3,TRBJ2-7,.
CASSGSSYEQYF,TGTGCCAGCAGCGGGAGCTCCTACGAGCAGTACTTC,many,TRBV9,TRBJ2-7,.
CASSHTYYEQYF,TGTGCCAGCAGCCACACCTACTACGAGCAGTACTTC,many,TRBV14,TRBJ2-7,.
CAISDRTGLAYEQYF,TGTGCCATCAGTGATCGGACAGGGTTAGCTTACGAGCAGTACTTC,many,TRBV10-3,TRBJ2-7,TRBD1
CASSPGTTKYF,TGTGCCAGCAGCCCAGGGACTACGAAGTATTTT,many,TRBV27,TRBJ2-3,TRBD2
CASSQGTDWTGELFF,TGTGCCAGCAGCCAAGGGACAGATTGGACCGGGGAGCTGTTTTTT,many,TRBV4-2,TRBJ2-2,.
CASSLTSDEQFF,TGTGCCAGCAGCTTGACTAGCGATGAGCAGTTCTTC,many,TRBV7-2,TRBJ2-1,TRBD2
CSARPGLADTDTQYF,TGCAGTGCTAGGCCGGGACTAGCGGACACAGATACGCAGTATTTT,many,TRBV20-1,TRBJ2-3,TRBD2
CASSYSGSSYNEQFF,TGCGCCAGCAGCTATAGCGGGAGCTCCTACAATGAGCAGTTCTTC,few,TRBV4-3,TRBJ2-1,TRBD2
CSVAGLAGNEQFF,TGCAGCGTCGCGGGACTAGCGGGTAATGAGCAGTTCTTC,.,TRBV29-1,TRBJ2-1,TRBD2
CASSLERFKAVRPSYEQYF,TGTGCCAGCAGCTTAGAGAGGTTCAAAGCGGTCCGGCCGAGCTACGAGCAGTACTTC,.,TRBV11-2,TRBJ2-7,.
CASSQAGAFNEQFF,TGTGCCAGCAGCCAGGCGGGTGCCTTCAATGAGCAGTTCTTC,many,TRBV4-2,TRBJ2-1,.
CASSLYPGDNEQFF,TGCGCCAGCAGCTTGTACCCCGGGGACAATGAGCAGTTCTTC,few,TRBV5-1,TRBJ2-1,.
CASSKTSATDTQYF,TGTGCCAGCAGTAAGACTAGCGCCACAGATACGCAGTATTTT,many,TRBV28,TRBJ2-3,TRBD2
CSVDQGAGELFF,TGCAGCGTTGACCAGGGTGCCGGGGAGCTGTTTTTT,many,TRBV29-1,TRBJ2-2,.
CASSQLGQGNGYTF,TGCGCCAGCAGCCAACTTGGACAGGGGAATGGCTACACCTTC,.,TRBV4-3,TRBJ1-2,TRBD1
CASSFGSGNWDSGANVLTF,TGTGCCAGCAGTTTCGGTTCCGGGAACTGGGACTCTGGGGCCAACGTCCTGACTTTC,many,TRBV12-3/TRBV12-4,TRBJ2-6,.
CSAERTGNTIYF,TGCAGTGCTGAAAGAACTGGAAACACCATATATTTT,many,TRBV20-1,TRBJ1-3,.
CAWSTGQGEEKLFF,TGTGCCTGGAGTACGGGACAGGGGGAAGAAAAACTGTTTTTT,few,TRBV30,TRBJ1-4,TRBD1
CSATGTGGYGYTF,TGCAGTGCGACTGGGACAGGGGGCTATGGCTACACCTTC,many,TRBV20-1,TRBJ1-2,TRBD1
CASSPSEGPHYNEQFF,TGTGCCAGCTCACCATCGGAGGGGCCCCACTACAATGAGCAGTTCTTC,few,TRBV18,TRBJ2-1,.
CASGGAGYNEQFF,TGTGCCAGCGGAGGGGCAGGATACAATGAGCAGTTCTTC,many,TRBV9,TRBJ2-1,.
CASSVTGGGGGDTQYF,TGTGCCAGCAGCGTAACCGGTGGTGGAGGTGGGGATACGCAGTATTTT,many,TRBV9,TRBJ2-3,.
CASSLWRESTHEQLF,TGTGCCAGCAGCCTCTGGCGGGAGAGTACCCATGAGCAGTTATTC,many,TRBV7-9,TRBJ2-1,TRBD2
CASSRGSGVYEQYF,TGTGCCAGTAGTCGGGGGTCTGGGGTCTACGAGCAGTACTTC,many,TRBV19,TRBJ2-7,.
CAWSVGGLWTQYF,TGTGCCTGGAGTGTGGGGGGACTGTGGACCCAGTACTTC,few,TRBV30,TRBJ2-5,.
CASSQEAGANNEQFF,TGCGCCAGCAGCCAAGAGGCGGGAGCGAACAATGAGCAGTTCTTC,many,TRBV4-3,TRBJ2-1,TRBD2
CASSQERYGRNTDTQYF,TGCGCCAGCAGCCAAGAACGATACGGGCGAAACACAGATACGCAGTATTTT,many,TRBV4-3,TRBJ2-3,.
CASTHAGGAPLHF,TGTGCCAGCACTCATGCGGGGGGAGCGCCCCTCCACTTT,many,TRBV3-1,TRBJ1-6,.
CASSQVAGELFF,TGTGCCAGCAGCCAAGTGGCCGGGGAGCTGTTTTTT,many,TRBV4-2,TRBJ2-2,.
CASFGGGNKNIQYF,TGTGCCAGCTTCGGAGGGGGTAACAAAAACATTCAGTACTTC,many,TRBV7-2,TRBJ2-4,.
CASSPGLAGSDTQYF,TGCGCCAGCAGCCCCGGACTAGCGGGGTCGGATACGCAGTATTTT,many,TRBV5-1,TRBJ2-3,TRBD2
CASSFGAPGEQYF,TGTGCCAGCAGTTTCGGCGCCCCGGGGGAGCAGTACTTC,many,TRBV12-3/TRBV12-4,TRBJ2-7,.
CASSNSSYNEQFF,TGTGCCAGCAGCAATTCCTCCTACAATGAGCAGTTCTTC,many,TRBV7-9,TRBJ2-1,.
CASSFTGGWRLATDTQYF,TGTGCCAGCAGTTTTACAGGGGGCTGGAGACTAGCTACAGATACGCAGTATTTT,many,TRBV11-2,TRBJ2-3,TRBD1
CASSPRGLTYEQYF,TGTGCCAGCAGTCCCAGGGGTCTCACCTACGAGCAGTACTTC,many,TRBV12-3/TRBV12-4,TRBJ2-7,.
CSASPGLAGVYFDNEQFF,TGCAGTGCTAGTCCGGGACTAGCGGGAGTGTATTTCGACAATGAGCAGTTCTTC,many,TRBV20-1,TRBJ2-1,TRBD2
CASTPLYRNTEAFF,TGTGCCAGCACGCCGTTATACAGGAACACTGAAGCTTTCTTT,.,TRBV6-2/TRBV6-3,TRBJ1-1,.
CASSLKRTDTQYF,TGTGCCAGCAGCTTAAAACGGACAGATACGCAGTATTTT,few,TRBV7-2,TRBJ2-3,.
CASTGGRGETQYF,TGTGCCAGCACCGGAGGGAGGGGGGAGACCCAGTACTTC,few,TRBV6-6,TRBJ2-5,.
CASSVYVAGDYNEQFF,TGTGCCAGCAGCGTATATGTAGCGGGGGATTACAATGAGCAGTTCTTC,many,TRBV9,TRBJ2-1,TRBD2
CAIRGTGKGNTKAFF,TGTGCCATCAGAGGGACAGGGAAGGGGAACACTAAAGCTTTCTTT,.,TRBV10-3,TRBJ1-1,TRBD1
CATRLVDEQFF,TGTGCCACAAGACTAGTAGATGAGCAGTTCTTC,.,TRBV6-2/TRBV6-3,TRBJ2-1,.
CATSDLRPGQGETGELFF,TGTGCCACCAGTGATTTACGACCGGGACAGGGGGAGACCGGGGAGCTGTTTTTT,many,TRBV24-1,TRBJ2-2,TRBD1
CASSGVGAGSEKLFF,TGTGCCAGCAGTGGAGTTGGGGCAGGGAGTGAAAAACTGTTTTTT,many,TRBV2,TRBJ1-4,.
CASSYSGSVETQYF,TGTGCCAGCAGCTATTCCGGGTCGGTCGAGACCCAGTACTTC,many,TRBV7-9,TRBJ2-5,.